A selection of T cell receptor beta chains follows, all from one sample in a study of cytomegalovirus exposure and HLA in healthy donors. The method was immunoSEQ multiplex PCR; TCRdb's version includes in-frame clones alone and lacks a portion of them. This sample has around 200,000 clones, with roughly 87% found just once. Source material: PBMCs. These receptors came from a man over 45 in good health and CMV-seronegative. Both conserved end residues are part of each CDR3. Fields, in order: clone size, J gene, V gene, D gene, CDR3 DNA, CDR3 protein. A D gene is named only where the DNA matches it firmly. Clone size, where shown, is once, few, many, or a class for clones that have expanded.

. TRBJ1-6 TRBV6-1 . TGTGCCAGCAGGGAAGCGGGGGACACTTCACCCCTCCACTTT CASREAGDTSPLHF
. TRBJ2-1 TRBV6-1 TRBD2 TGTGCCAGCAGTTCGACTAGCGGGAGGTACAATGAGCAGTTCTTC CASSSTSGRYNEQFF
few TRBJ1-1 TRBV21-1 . TGTGCCAGCACGGTAATGGACAGGGCTGAGTCCACTGAAGCTTTCTTT CASTVMDRAESTEAFF
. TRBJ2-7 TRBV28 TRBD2 TGTGCCAGCAGTTCGCCTAGCGGGAGGGCCTACGAGCAGTACTTC CASSSPSGRAYEQYF
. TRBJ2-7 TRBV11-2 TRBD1 TGTGCCAGCAGCTTAGATCTAGGGACAGGGATGGATGAGCAGTACTTC CASSLDLGTGMDEQYF
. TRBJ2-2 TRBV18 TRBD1 TGTGCCAGCTCACCCGGCCAGGGGGCTGACGGGGAGCTGTTTTTT CASSPGQGADGELFF
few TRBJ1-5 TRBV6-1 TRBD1 TGTGCCAGCAGTGGATCCGGGACAGGGCGCGGCAATCAGCCCCAGCATTTT CASSGSGTGRGNQPQHF
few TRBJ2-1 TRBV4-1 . TGCGCCAGCAGCCATCCCTCAAGGGCTAGCCTAACCTTCTCCTACAATGAGCAGTTCTTC CASSHPSRASLTFSYNEQFF
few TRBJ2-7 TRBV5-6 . TGTGCCAGCAGCTTGGAACAAGGGGTCTCCTACGAGCAGTACTTC CASSLEQGVSYEQYF
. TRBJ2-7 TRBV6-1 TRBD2 TGTGCCAGCAGGGGTCCGGGACTAGGAGCCTACGAGCAGTACTTC CASRGPGLGAYEQYF
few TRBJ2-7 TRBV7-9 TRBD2 TGTTCCACGTCGGGGGAGGGGACGTTCGACGAGCAGTACTTC CSTSGEGTFDEQYF
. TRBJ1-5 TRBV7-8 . TGTGCCAGCAGCCACCCGCGGGATGAGGGGCAGCCCCAGCATTTT CASSHPRDEGQPQHF
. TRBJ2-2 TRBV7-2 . TGTGCCAGCAGCTTAAACCGAGCGGGTAACACCGGGGAGCTGTTTTTT CASSLNRAGNTGELFF
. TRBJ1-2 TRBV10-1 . . CASSESWGRGTF
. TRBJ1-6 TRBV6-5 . TGTGCCAGCAGATCCGCGGGGGGCATCGATTCACCCCTCCACTTT CASRSAGGIDSPLHF
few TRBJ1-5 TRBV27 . TGTGCCAGCAGCACCCGCCCCCGGGGGAGCGGCAATCAGCCCCAGCATTTT CASSTRPRGSGNQPQHF
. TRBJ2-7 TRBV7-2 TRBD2 TGTGCCAGCAGCGTCAGACTAGCGGGAGACTACGAGCAGTACTTC CASSVRLAGDYEQYF
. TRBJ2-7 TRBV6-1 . TGTGCCAGCATCCAGGAGGGGAAGCAGTACTTC CASIQEGKQYF
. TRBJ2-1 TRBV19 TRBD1 TGTGCCAGTAGTATAGTCGGGACAGGGGGTAATGAGCAGTTCTTC CASSIVGTGGNEQFF
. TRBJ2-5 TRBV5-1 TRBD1 TGCGCCAGCAGCCTTCCACCGGGACAGGGAAGAGAGACCCAGTACTTC CASSLPPGQGRETQYF
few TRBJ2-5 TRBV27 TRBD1 TGTGCCAGCAGTTTTCACGACAGGGCAAAGACCCAGTACTTC CASSFHDRAKTQYF
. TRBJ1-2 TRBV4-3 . TGCGCCAGCAGCCAAGATTTACAGCTCTATGGCTACACCTTC CASSQDLQLYGYTF
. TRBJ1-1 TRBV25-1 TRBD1 TGTGCCAGCAGTGACACCGGGACAGGGCGTATTAGAGAAGCTTTCTTT CASSDTGTGRIREAFF
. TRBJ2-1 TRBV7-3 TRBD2 TGTGCCAGCAGCTTAACTCTAGCGGGAGCTTCCTATGAGCAGTTCTTC CASSLTLAGASYEQFF
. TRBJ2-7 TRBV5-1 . TGCGCCAGCAGCTTGGTGGACACTGGCTACGAGCAGTACTTC CASSLVDTGYEQYF
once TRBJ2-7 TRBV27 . TGTGCCAGCAGTTTTCAGGGGGGCCAGGGCGAGCAGTACTTC CASSFQGGQGEQYF
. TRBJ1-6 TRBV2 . TGTGCCAGCATCGGGGAAAATTCACCCCTCCACTTT CASIGENSPLHF
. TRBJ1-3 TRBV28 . TGTGCCAGCAGCCCAGGGTCATCCTCTGGAAACACCATATATTTT CASSPGSSSGNTIYF
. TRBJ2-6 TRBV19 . TGTGCCAGTAGTATGCGTGACTCTGGGGCCAACGTCCTGACTTTC CASSMRDSGANVLTF
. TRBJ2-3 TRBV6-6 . TGTGCCAGCAGTTACTCGGGCAGGGTCAGGGATACGCAGTATTTT CASSYSGRVRDTQYF
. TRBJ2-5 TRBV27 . TGTGCCAGCAGTTCTTTGGCCCAAATCCAAGAGACCCAGTACTTC CASSSLAQIQETQYF
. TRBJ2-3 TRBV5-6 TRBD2 TGTGCCAGCAGCTTGGGGGGGCTAGCGGGGTCTTTGGATACGCAGTATTTT CASSLGGLAGSLDTQYF
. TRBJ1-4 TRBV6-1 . TGTGCCAGTCGTACTGCCGGGGAAAAACTGTTTTTT CASRTAGEKLFF
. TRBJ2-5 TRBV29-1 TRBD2 TGCAGCGTGGAACGTCTAGCGGGGGAGACCCAGTACTTC CSVERLAGETQYF
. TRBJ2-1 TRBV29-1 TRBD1 TGCAGCGTTGCAGCGACAGGGCGTGAGAATGAGCAGTTCTTC CSVAATGRENEQFF
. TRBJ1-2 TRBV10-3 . TGTGCCATCAGTGCTAATATCAGGGCCTACACCTTC CAISANIRAYTF
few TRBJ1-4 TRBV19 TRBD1 TGTGCCAGTAGGGACAGGGAAAAACTGTTTTTT CASRDREKLFF
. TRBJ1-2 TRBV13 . TGTGCCAGCACCATCGGGGAGGGCTATGGCTACACCTTC CASTIGEGYGYTF
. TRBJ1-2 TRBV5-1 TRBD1 TGCGCCAGCAGCCTGGGACAGTATGGCTACACCTTC CASSLGQYGYTF
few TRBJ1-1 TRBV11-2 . TGTGCCAGCAGCTTCAACAGGGCAATGAACACTGAAGCTTTCTTT CASSFNRAMNTEAFF